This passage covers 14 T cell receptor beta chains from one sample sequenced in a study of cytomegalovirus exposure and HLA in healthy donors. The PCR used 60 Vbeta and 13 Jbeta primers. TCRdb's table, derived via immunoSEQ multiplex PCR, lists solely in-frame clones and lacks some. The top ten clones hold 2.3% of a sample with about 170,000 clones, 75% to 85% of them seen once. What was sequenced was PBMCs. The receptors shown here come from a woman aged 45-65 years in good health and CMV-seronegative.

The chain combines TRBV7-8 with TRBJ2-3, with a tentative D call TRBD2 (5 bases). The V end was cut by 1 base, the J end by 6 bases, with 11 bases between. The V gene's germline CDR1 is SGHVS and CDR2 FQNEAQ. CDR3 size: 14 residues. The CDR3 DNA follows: TGTGCCAGCAGCTTAGACGCGGGTGAGGATACGCAGTATTTT. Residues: CASSLDAGEDTQYF.

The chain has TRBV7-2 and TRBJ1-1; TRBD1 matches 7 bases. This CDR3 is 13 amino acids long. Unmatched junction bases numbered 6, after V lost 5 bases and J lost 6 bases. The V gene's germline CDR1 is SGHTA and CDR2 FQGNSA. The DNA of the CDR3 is TGTGCCAGCAGCCTAGGGACAGTCGCTGAAGCTTTCTTT. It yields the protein CASSLGTVAEAFF.

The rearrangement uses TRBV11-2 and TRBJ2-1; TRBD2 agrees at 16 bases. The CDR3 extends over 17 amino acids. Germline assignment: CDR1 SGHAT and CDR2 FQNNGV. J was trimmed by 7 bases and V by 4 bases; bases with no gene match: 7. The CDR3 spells CASSSKGLAGGGNEQFF. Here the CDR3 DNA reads TGTGCCAGCAGCTCCAAGGGACTAGCGGGAGGGGGTAATGAGCAGTTCTTC.

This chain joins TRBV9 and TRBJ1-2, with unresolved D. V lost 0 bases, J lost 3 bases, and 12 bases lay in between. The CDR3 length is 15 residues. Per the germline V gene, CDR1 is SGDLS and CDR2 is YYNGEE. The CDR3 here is CASSVAGNVDYGYTF. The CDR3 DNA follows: TGTGCCAGCAGCGTAGCGGGGAATGTGGACTATGGCTACACCTTC.

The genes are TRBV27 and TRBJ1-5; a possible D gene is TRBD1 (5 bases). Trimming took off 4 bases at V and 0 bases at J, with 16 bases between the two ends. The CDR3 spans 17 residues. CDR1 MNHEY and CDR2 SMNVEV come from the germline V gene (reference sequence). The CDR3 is CASSSVEGLNSNQPQHF. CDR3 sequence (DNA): TGTGCCAGCAGTTCGGTGGAGGGGCTAAATAGCAATCAGCCCCAGCATTTT.

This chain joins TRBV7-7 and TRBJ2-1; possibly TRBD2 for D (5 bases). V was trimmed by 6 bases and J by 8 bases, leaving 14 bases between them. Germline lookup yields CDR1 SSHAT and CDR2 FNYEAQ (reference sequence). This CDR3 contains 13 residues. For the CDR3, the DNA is TGTGCCAGCAGTTTGGGCGAGGGCTATGAGCAGTTCTTC. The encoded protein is CASSLGEGYEQFF. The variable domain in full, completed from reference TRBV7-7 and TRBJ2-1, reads GAGVSQSPRYKVTKRGQDVTLRCDPISSHATLYWYQQALGQGPEFLTYFNYEAQPDKSGLPSDRFSAERPEGSISTLTIQRTEQRDSAMYRCASSLGEGYEQFFGPGTRLTVL.

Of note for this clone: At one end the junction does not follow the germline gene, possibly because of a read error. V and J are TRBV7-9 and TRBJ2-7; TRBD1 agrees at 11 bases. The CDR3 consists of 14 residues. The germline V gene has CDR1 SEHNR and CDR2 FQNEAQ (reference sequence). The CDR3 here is CSSSLAGQGAGQYF. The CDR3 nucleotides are TGTTCCAGCAGCTTAGCCGGACAGGGGGCCGGGCAGTACTTC.

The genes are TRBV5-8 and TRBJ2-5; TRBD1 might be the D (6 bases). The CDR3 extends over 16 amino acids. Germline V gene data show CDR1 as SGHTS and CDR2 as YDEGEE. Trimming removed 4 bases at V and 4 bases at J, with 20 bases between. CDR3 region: CASSQYLGAIVETQYF. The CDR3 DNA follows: TGTGCCAGCAGCCAATACTTGGGGGCCATAGTAGAGACCCAGTACTTC.

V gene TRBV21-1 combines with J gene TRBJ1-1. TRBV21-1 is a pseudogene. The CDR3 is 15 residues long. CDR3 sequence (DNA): TGTGCCAGCAGCAAAGCGGCCGGCGGGGGCACTGAAGCTTTCTTT. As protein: CASSKAAGGGTEAFF.

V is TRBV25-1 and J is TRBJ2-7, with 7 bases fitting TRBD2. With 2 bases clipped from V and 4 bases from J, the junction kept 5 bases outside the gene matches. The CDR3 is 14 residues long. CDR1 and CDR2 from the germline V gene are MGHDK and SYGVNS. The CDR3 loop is CASSERRGGYEQYF. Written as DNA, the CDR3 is TGTGCCAGCAGTGAACGTCGGGGAGGGTACGAGCAGTACTTC.

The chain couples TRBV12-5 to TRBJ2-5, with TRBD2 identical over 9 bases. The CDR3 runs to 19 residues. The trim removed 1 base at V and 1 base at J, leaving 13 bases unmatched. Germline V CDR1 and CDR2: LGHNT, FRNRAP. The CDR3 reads CASGLDAGGILRGQETQYF. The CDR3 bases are TGTGCTAGTGGTTTGGATGCGGGGGGGATCTTAAGGGGCCAAGAGACCCAGTACTTC.

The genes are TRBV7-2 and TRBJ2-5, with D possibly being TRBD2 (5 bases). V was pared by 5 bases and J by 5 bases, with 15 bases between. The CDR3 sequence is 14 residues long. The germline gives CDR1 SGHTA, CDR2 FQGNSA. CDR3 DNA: TGTGCCAGCAGCGAGGGTCTGGGGAAGGAGACCCAGTACTTC. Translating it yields CASSEGLGKETQYF.

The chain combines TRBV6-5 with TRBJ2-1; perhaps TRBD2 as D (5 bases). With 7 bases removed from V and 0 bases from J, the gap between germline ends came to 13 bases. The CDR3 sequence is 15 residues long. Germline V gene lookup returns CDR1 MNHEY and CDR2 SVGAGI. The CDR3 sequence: CASKPLSGSYNEQFF. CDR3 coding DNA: TGTGCCAGCAAGCCTCTGAGCGGCTCCTACAATGAGCAGTTCTTC.

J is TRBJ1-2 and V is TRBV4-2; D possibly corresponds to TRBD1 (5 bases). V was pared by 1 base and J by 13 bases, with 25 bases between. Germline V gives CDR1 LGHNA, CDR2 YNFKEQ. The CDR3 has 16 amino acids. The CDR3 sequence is CASSQGGAQGGRGFTF. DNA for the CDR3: TGTGCCAGCAGCCAAGGAGGGGCCCAGGGAGGAAGGGGTTTCACCTTC.